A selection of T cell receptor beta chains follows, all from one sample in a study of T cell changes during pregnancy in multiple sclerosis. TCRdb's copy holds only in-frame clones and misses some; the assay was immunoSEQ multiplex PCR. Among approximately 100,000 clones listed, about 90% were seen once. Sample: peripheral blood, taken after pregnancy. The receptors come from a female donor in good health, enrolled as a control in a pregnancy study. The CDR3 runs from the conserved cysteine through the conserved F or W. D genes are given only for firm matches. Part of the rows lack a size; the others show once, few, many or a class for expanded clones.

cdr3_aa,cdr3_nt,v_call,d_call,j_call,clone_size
CASSLDSSPYGYTF,TGTGCCAGCAGCTTGGATAGCAGTCCATATGGCTACACCTTC,TRBV5-4,NA,TRBJ1-2,NA
CASFTTSGANEQFF,TGTGCCAGTTTTACGACTAGCGGGGCTAATGAGCAGTTCTTC,TRBV28,TRBD2,TRBJ2-1,NA
CASSPSGGWNEQFF,TGTGCCAGCAGCCCAAGCGGGGGATGGAATGAGCAGTTCTTC,TRBV27,TRBD2,TRBJ2-1,NA
CASSGRTVYGYTF,TGTGCCAGCAGCGGACGGACTGTCTATGGCTACACCTTC,TRBV9,NA,TRBJ1-2,NA
CASSLGGLYYGYTF,TGTGCCAGCAGCCTTGGCGGGCTGTACTATGGCTACACCTTC,TRBV7-8,NA,TRBJ1-2,NA
CASSLLGLPQETQYF,TGCGCCAGCAGCCTACTTGGGCTACCACAAGAGACCCAGTACTTC,TRBV4-1,NA,TRBJ2-5,once
CAIRSTGVNTEAFF,TGTGCCATCAGAAGTACAGGGGTGAACACTGAAGCTTTCTTT,TRBV10-3,TRBD1,TRBJ1-1,NA
CSVERDSPYEQYF,TGCAGCGTTGAAAGGGACTCACCCTACGAGCAGTACTTC,TRBV29-1,NA,TRBJ2-7,NA
CASSPTLTSGRAYEQFF,TGTGCCAGCAGCCCGACCCTTACTAGCGGGAGGGCCTATGAGCAGTTCTTC,TRBV7-9,TRBD2,TRBJ2-1,NA
CASSDPHQGFYGYTF,TGTGCCAGCAGTGATCCCCATCAGGGTTTCTATGGCTACACCTTC,TRBV25-1,NA,TRBJ1-2,NA
CASSLLSSYNEQFF,TGCGCCAGCAGCTTGCTAAGCTCCTACAATGAGCAGTTCTTC,TRBV5-1,NA,TRBJ2-1,NA
CASSQGGGGFLGRTDTQYF,TGTGCCAGCAGTCAAGGCGGGGGGGGTTTCCTCGGCCGCACAGATACGCAGTATTTT,TRBV4-2,TRBD2,TRBJ2-3,NA
CASSLTYSNQPQHF,TGTGCCAGCAGCTTGACATATAGCAATCAGCCCCAGCATTTT,TRBV6-5,NA,TRBJ1-5,NA
CATSRGQGARGYGYTF,TGTGCCACCAGCAGAGGACAGGGGGCTCGGGGCTATGGCTACACCTTC,TRBV15,TRBD1,TRBJ1-2,NA
CASSSYTGELFF,TGTGCCAGCAGCTCCTACACCGGGGAGCTGTTTTTT,TRBV11-3,NA,TRBJ2-2,NA
CASSQDGTGTQYF,TGCGCCAGCAGCCAGGACGGGACAGGGACCCAGTACTTC,TRBV4-1,TRBD1,TRBJ2-5,NA
CASSPSTERVNQPQHF,TGTGCCAGCAGTCCCTCGACCGAGCGGGTCAATCAGCCCCAGCATTTT,TRBV27,NA,TRBJ1-5,NA
CASSLPQDRLQPQHF,TGTGCCAGCAGCCTCCCCCAGGACAGGCTCCAGCCCCAGCATTTT,TRBV5-8,TRBD1,TRBJ1-5,NA
CASSGGRWQGAYPLDEQFF,TGTGCCAGCAGCGGGGGGAGGTGGCAGGGGGCGTACCCGTTGGATGAGCAGTTCTTC,TRBV9,TRBD1,TRBJ2-1,NA
CASSWRLAGDPLNNEQFF,TGTGCCAGCAGCTGGAGACTAGCGGGGGACCCCTTGAACAATGAGCAGTTCTTC,TRBV5-5,TRBD2,TRBJ2-1,NA
CASSGGDRGHYEQYF,TGTGCCAGCAGTGGGGGGGACAGGGGGCACTACGAGCAGTACTTC,TRBV6-1,TRBD1,TRBJ2-7,NA
CASSLGTSGYNEQFF,TGTGCCAGCAGCTTAGGGACTAGCGGATACAATGAGCAGTTCTTC,TRBV7-3,TRBD2,TRBJ2-1,NA
CASSLAPGQGTYNEQFF,TGTGCCAGCAGCTTAGCCCCGGGACAGGGTACCTACAATGAGCAGTTCTTC,TRBV7-9,TRBD1,TRBJ2-1,NA
CATSQTGGDTQYF,TGTGCCACATCACAGACAGGGGGGGATACGCAGTATTTT,TRBV10-3,TRBD1,TRBJ2-3,NA
CASSWGLYNPKSYNEQFF,TGTGCCAGCAGCTGGGGACTATATAACCCGAAATCCTACAATGAGCAGTTCTTC,TRBV12-1,NA,TRBJ2-1,NA
CAISEAGGANTGELFF,TGTGCCATCAGTGAGGCGGGGGGGGCGAACACCGGGGAGCTGTTTTTT,TRBV10-3,TRBD2,TRBJ2-2,NA
CASSSLPGTTTYEQYF,TGTGCCAGCAGCTCCCTTCCCGGGACTACCACCTACGAGCAGTACTTC,TRBV5-4,TRBD2,TRBJ2-7,NA
CASSPWTSGPYNEQFF,TGTGCCAGCAGCCCTTGGACTAGCGGCCCCTACAATGAGCAGTTCTTC,TRBV14,TRBD2,TRBJ2-1,NA
CAWGGAGANVLTF,TGTGCCTGGGGCGGGGCTGGGGCCAACGTCCTGACTTTC,TRBV30,NA,TRBJ2-6,NA
CASTVGGGGRSYEQYF,TGTGCCAGCACCGTGGGCGGAGGGGGCAGGTCCTACGAGCAGTACTTC,TRBV28,NA,TRBJ2-7,NA
CASSLLAGGPSEQFF,TGTGCCAGTAGTCTTCTAGCGGGAGGGCCCAGTGAGCAGTTCTTC,TRBV19,TRBD2,TRBJ2-1,NA
CASKPTGGGEALHF,TGTGCCAGTAAGCCGACGGGGGGGGGCGAAGCCCTCCACTTT,TRBV19,NA,TRBJ1-6,few
CAIPTSGGNTGELFF,TGTGCCATACCGACTAGCGGGGGTAATACCGGGGAGCTGTTTTTT,TRBV10-3,TRBD2,TRBJ2-2,once
CASSQGLATPDTQYF,TGTGCCAGCAGTCAGGGACTAGCGACCCCAGATACGCAGTATTTT,TRBV6-1,TRBD2,TRBJ2-3,NA
CASSLGQGVPYGYTF,TGTGCCAGCAGCTTGGGACAGGGGGTCCCCTATGGCTACACCTTC,TRBV13,TRBD1,TRBJ1-2,NA
CASNEEYTDTQYF,TGTGCCAGCAATGAGGAGTACACAGATACGCAGTATTTT,TRBV27,NA,TRBJ2-3,NA
CASRATGGDYYGYTF,TGTGCCAGCAGAGCTACAGGGGGAGATTACTATGGCTACACCTTC,TRBV2,TRBD1,TRBJ1-2,NA
CASSPSSYNEQFF,TGTGCCAGTAGTCCTAGCTCCTACAATGAGCAGTTCTTC,TRBV19,NA,TRBJ2-1,NA
CASTLGGWDGYTF,TGTGCCAGCACCCTAGGGGGTTGGGATGGCTACACCTTC,TRBV11-2,NA,TRBJ1-2,NA
CASSSTSFDEQFF,TGTGCCAGCAGCAGCACTAGTTTCGATGAGCAGTTCTTC,TRBV28,NA,TRBJ2-1,NA
CASSLGQGWGYTF,TGTGCCAGCAGTTTGGGACAGGGCTGGGGCTACACCTTC,TRBV28,TRBD1,TRBJ1-2,NA
CASSLLAGGTGELFF,TGTGCCAGCAGCTTACTAGCGGGGGGAACCGGGGAGCTGTTTTTT,TRBV7-9,TRBD2,TRBJ2-2,NA
CASSLTGDSYGYTF,TGTGCCAGCAGCTTGACAGGGGACAGCTATGGCTACACCTTC,TRBV7-9,TRBD1,TRBJ1-2,NA
CASSGPGTSIYNEQFF,TGTGCCAGCAGCGGCCCCGGGACTAGCATTTACAATGAGCAGTTCTTC,TRBV9,TRBD2,TRBJ2-1,NA
CASSRVGDSSYEQYF,TGTGCCAGCAGCCGCGTGGGTGACAGCTCCTACGAGCAGTACTTC,TRBV7-9,NA,TRBJ2-7,NA
CASSPLAVPSTDTQYF,TGTGCCAGCAGCCCACTAGCGGTTCCCAGCACAGATACGCAGTATTTT,TRBV14,TRBD2,TRBJ2-3,NA
CASSFGTANTEAFF,TGTGCCAGCAGTTTTGGGACAGCGAACACTGAAGCTTTCTTT,TRBV28,TRBD1,TRBJ1-1,NA
CASRRLDSQETQYF,TGTGCCAGCAGACGTCTAGACAGTCAAGAGACCCAGTACTTC,TRBV28,NA,TRBJ2-5,NA
CASSVTSGRVYNEQFF,TGTGCCAGTAGTGTCACTAGCGGGAGAGTCTACAATGAGCAGTTCTTC,TRBV19,TRBD2,TRBJ2-1,NA
CASSVRYGGRAEAFF,TGTGCCAGCAGCGTTCGATATGGGGGCCGCGCGGAAGCTTTCTTT,TRBV9,NA,TRBJ1-1,NA
CASSPTGINYNEQFF,TGTGCCAGCTCACCAACCGGGATCAACTACAATGAGCAGTTCTTC,TRBV18,NA,TRBJ2-1,NA
CASSPRRSGNTIYF,TGTGCCAGCAGCCCGAGGAGGAGTGGAAACACCATATATTTT,TRBV6-5,NA,TRBJ1-3,NA
CASGKDRNTGELFF,TGTGCTAGTGGCAAAGACAGGAACACCGGGGAGCTGTTTTTT,TRBV12-5,NA,TRBJ2-2,NA
CASSPLGFYNEQFF,TGTGCCAGCAGCCCCCTAGGATTCTACAATGAGCAGTTCTTC,TRBV5-5,NA,TRBJ2-1,NA
CSVQGQYYEQYF,TGCAGCGTCCAGGGACAGTACTACGAGCAGTACTTC,TRBV29-1,TRBD1,TRBJ2-7,NA
CASSEYGGSSGELFF,TGTGCCAGCAGTGAATACGGGGGGAGTAGCGGGGAGCTGTTTTTT,TRBV6-1,TRBD2,TRBJ2-2,NA
CAISDYRAAEQFF,TGTGCCATCAGTGATTACAGGGCGGCTGAGCAGTTCTTC,TRBV10-3,NA,TRBJ2-1,NA